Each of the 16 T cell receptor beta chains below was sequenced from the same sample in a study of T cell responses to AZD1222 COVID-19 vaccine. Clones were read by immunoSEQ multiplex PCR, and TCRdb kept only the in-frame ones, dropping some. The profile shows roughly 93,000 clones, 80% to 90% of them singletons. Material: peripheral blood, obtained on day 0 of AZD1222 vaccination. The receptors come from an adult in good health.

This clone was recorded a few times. The CDR3 loop is CASRLSVSYEQYF. The CDR3, as DNA: TGCGCCAGCAGGCTCTCTGTGTCCTACGAGCAGTACTTC. The chain couples TRBV10-1 to TRBJ2-7; D is unclear. CDR3 size: 13 residues. Germline V CDR1 and CDR2: WNHNN, SYGVQD (reference sequence). Trimming took 6 bases from V and 1 from J, leaving 10 bases between them.

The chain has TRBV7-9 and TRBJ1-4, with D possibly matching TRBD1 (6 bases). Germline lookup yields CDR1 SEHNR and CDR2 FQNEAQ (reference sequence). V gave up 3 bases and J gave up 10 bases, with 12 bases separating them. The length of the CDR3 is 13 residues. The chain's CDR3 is CASSFIQGRKLFF. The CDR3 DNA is TGTGCCAGCAGCTTTATACAGGGAAGAAAACTGTTTTTT.

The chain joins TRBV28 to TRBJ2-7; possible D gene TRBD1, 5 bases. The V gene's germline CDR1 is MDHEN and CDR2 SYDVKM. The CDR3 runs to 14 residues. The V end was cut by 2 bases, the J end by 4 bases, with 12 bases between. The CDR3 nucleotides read TGTGCCAGCAGTTTACAGGGTTTGCGTTACGAGCAGTACTTC. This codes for CASSLQGLRYEQYF.

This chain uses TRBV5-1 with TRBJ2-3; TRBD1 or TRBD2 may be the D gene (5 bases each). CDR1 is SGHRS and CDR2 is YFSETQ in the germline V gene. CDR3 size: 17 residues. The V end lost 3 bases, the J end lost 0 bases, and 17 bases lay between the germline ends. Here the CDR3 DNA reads TGCGCCAGCAGCTCAGGGACGGTCAGCACTAGCACAGATACGCAGTATTTT. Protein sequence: CASSSGTVSTSTDTQYF. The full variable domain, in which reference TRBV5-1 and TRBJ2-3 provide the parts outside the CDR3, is KAGVTQTPRYLIKTRGQQVTLSCSPISGHRSVSWYQQTPGQGLQFLFEYFSETQRNKGNFPGRFSGRQFSNSRSEMNVSTLELGDSALYLCASSSGTVSTSTDTQYFGPGTRLTVL.

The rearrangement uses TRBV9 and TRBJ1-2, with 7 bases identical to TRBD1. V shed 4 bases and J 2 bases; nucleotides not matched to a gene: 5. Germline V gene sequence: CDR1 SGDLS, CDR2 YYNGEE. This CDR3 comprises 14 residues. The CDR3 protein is CASSPQGNNYGYTF. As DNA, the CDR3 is TGTGCCAGCAGCCCACAGGGGAACAACTATGGCTACACCTTC.

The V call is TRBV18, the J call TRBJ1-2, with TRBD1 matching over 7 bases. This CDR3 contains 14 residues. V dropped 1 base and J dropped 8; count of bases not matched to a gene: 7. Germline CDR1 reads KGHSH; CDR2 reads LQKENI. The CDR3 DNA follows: TGTGCCAGCTCACCACGACAGGGAGAGGACGGCTACACCTTC. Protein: CASSPRQGEDGYTF.

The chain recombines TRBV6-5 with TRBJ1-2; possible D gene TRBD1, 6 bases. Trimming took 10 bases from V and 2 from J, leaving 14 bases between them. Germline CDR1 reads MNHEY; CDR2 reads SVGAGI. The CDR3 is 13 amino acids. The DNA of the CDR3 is TGTGCCACCTCCGGGGGGGCGAACTATGGCTACACCTTC. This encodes CATSGGANYGYTF.

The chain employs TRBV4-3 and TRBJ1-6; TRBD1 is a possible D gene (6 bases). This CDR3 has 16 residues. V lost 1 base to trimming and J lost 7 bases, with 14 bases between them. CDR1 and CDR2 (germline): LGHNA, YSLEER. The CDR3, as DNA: TGCGCCAGCAGCCAAGGAGCCGGGACAAAAAATTCACCCCTCCACTTT. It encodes CASSQGAGTKNSPLHF.

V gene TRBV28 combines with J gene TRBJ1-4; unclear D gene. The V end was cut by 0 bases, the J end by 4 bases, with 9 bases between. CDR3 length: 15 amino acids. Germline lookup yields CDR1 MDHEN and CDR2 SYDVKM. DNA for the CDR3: TGTGCCAGCAGTTTATGGGGCAGGAATAATGAAAAACTGTTTTTT. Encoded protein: CASSLWGRNNEKLFF.

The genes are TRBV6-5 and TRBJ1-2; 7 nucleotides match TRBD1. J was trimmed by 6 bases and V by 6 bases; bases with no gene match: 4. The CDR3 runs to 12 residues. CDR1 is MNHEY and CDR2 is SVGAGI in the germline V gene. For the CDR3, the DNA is TGTGCCAGCAGCCCCACAGGGGATGGCTACACCTTC. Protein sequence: CASSPTGDGYTF.

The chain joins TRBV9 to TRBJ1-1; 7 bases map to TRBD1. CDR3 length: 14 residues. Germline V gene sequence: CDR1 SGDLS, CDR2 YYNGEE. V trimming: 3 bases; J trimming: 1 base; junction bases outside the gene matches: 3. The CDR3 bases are TGTGCCAGCAGCGGAGACAGGGCGAACACTGAAGCTTTCTTT. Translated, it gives CASSGDRANTEAFF.

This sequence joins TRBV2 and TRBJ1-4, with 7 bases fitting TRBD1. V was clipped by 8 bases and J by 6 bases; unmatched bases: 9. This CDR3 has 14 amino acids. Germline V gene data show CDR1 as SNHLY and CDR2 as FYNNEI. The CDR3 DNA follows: TGTGCCAGCTTGCCGGACAGGACGGATGAAAAACTGTTTTTT. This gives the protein CASLPDRTDEKLFF.

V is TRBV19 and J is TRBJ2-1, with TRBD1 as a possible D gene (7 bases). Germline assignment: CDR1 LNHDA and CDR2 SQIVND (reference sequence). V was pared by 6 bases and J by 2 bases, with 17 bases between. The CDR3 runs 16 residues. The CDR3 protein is CASRPGGSGTYNEQFF. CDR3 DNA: TGTGCCAGTAGACCAGGGGGTAGCGGTACCTACAATGAGCAGTTCTTC. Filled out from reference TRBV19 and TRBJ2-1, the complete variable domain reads DGGITQSPKYLFRKEGQNVTLSCEQNLNHDAMYWYRQDPGQGLRLIYYSQIVNDFQKGDIAEGYSVSREKKESFPLTVTSAQKNPTAFYLCASRPGGSGTYNEQFFGPGTRLTVL.

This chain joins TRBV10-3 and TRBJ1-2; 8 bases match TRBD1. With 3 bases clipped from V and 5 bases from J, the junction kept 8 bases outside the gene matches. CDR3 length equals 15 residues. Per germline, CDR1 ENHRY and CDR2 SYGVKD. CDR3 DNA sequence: TGTGCCATCAGTGAAAAGGACAGGGCCCCTTATGGCTACACCTTC. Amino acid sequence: CAISEKDRAPYGYTF.

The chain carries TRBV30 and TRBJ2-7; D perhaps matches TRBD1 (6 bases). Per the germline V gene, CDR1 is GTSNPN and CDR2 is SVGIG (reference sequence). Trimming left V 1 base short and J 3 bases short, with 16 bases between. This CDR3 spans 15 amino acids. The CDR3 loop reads CAWSDPGALYYEQYF. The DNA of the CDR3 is TGTGCCTGGAGTGATCCAGGGGCTCTTTACTACGAGCAGTACTTC.

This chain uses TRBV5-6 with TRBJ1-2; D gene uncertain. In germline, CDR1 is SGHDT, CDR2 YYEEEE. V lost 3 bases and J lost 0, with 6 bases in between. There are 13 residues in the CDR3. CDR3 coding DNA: TGTGCCAGCAGCTCCGCCCCTAACTATGGCTACACCTTC. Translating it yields CASSSAPNYGYTF.